This T cell receptor beta chain emerged from a study of blood T cell repertoires in COVID-19. Study context: Samples representing acute and convalescent COVID-19 were sourced from the United States, Italy and Spain. Sources were T cells, B-cell-depleted T cells, or PBMCs; the material itself was cDNA or gDNA.

Up to 2 weeks before entering the study, exposed participants had met a COVID-19 case. TCRdb's copy holds only in-frame clones and misses some; the assay was immunoSEQ multiplex PCR. The sample lists a few hundred thousand clones; more than 85% were seen once. The sample comprised PBMCs or T cells enriched from blood (not recorded which). The TCR sequence derives from a middle-aged woman who had been exposed to COVID-19.

CDR3 in amino acids: CATSDKGPQAGNTIYF. DNA for the CDR3: TGTGCCACCAGTGATAAGGGGCCCCAGGCCGGAAACACCATATATTTT. This sequence joins TRBV24-1 and TRBJ1-3, with a weak D call TRBD1 (5 bases). The CDR3 extends over 16 amino acids. Per germline, CDR1 KGHDR and CDR2 SFDVKD. V dropped 3 bases and J dropped 4 bases, with 15 bases sitting between them.